This TCR beta chain was captured by sequencing in a study of blood T cell repertoires in COVID-19. On the study more broadly: There were acute and convalescent COVID-19 samples, and they came from the United States, Italy and Spain. PBMCs, B-cell-depleted T cells, or T cells were the source of the cDNA or gDNA that made up the material.

How the authors handled the data: Estimation of nucleated cell counts relied on the amplification of reference gene primers. Method: immunoSEQ multiplex PCR; TCRdb's copy keeps in-frame clones and lacks some. V and J calls and clone size follow that table, whereas D and trimming were derived from the DNA. In the table there are 150,000 or so clones, about four fifths of which are singletons. Losses at the gene ends were 6 bases for V and 9 bases for J; bases not matched to a gene: 11. The CDR3 consists of 14 residues. CDR1 and CDR2 from the germline V gene are LGHNA and YSLEER. The rearrangement links TRBV4-3 to TRBJ2-4, with 7 positions matching TRBD1. The sequence derives from an elderly woman with acute or convalescent COVID-19. The sample consisted of peripheral blood. The CDR3 loop reads CASSPETGSSIQYF. CDR3 sequence (DNA): TGCGCCAGCAGTCCAGAGACAGGGAGTTCCATTCAGTACTTC.